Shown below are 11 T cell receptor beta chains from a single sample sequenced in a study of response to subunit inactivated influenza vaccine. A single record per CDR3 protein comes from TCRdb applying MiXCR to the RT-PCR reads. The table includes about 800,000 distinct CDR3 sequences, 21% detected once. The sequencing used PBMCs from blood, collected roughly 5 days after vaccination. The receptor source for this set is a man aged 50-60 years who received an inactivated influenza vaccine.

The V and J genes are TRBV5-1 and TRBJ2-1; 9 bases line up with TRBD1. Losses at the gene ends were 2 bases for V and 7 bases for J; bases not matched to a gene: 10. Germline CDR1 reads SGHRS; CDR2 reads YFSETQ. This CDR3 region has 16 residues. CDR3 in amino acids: CASSLSRGQGINEQFF. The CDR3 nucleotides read TGCGCCAGCAGCTTAAGTCGCGGACAGGGGATTAATGAGCAGTTCTTC.

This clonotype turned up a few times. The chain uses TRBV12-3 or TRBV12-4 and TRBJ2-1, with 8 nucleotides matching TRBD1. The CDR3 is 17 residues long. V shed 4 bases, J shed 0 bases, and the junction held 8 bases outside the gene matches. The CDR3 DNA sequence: TGTGCCAGCAGTTCACAGGGGGGCCCTAGCTCCTACAATGAGCAGTTCTTC. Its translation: CASSSQGGPSSYNEQFF.

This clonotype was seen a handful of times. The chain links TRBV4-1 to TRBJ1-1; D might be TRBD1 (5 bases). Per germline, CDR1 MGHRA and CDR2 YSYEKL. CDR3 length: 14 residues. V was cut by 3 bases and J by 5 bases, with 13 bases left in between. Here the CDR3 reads CASSHLREETEAFF. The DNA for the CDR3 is TGCGCCAGCAGCCACCTCAGGGAGGAGACTGAAGCTTTCTTT.

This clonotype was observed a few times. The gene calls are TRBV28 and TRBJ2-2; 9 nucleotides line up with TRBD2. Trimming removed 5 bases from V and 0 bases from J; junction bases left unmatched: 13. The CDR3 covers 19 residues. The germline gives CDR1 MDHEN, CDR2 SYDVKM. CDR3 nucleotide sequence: TGTGCCAGCAGTACCTCGGGGGGCCTAGCGGGGCCGAACACCGGGGAGCTGTTTTTT. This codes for CASSTSGGLAGPNTGELFF.

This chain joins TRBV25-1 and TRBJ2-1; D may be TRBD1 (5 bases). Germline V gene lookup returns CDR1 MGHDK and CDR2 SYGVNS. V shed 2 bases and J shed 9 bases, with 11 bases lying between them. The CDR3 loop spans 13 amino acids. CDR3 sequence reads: CASSEKNRREQFF. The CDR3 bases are TGTGCCAGCAGTGAAAAGAACAGGCGTGAGCAGTTCTTC.

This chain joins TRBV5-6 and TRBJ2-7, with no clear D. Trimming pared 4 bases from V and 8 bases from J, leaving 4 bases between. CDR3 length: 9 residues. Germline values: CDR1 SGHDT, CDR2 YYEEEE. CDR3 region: CASSHKQYF. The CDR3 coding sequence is TGTGCCAGCAGCCATAAGCAGTACTTC.

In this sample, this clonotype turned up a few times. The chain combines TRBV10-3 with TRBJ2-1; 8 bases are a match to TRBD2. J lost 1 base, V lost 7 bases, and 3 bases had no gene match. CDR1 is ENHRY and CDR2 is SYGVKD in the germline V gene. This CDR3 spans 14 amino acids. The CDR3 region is CAIKTSGSYNEQFF. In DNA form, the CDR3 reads TGTGCCATCAAAACTAGCGGTTCCTACAATGAGCAGTTCTTC.

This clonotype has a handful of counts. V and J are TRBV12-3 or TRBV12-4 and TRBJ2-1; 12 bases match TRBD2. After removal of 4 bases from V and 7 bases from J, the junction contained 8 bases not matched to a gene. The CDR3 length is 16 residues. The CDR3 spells CASSSRLAGVDNEQFF. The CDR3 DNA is TGTGCCAGCAGTTCGAGACTAGCGGGAGTGGATAATGAGCAGTTCTTC.

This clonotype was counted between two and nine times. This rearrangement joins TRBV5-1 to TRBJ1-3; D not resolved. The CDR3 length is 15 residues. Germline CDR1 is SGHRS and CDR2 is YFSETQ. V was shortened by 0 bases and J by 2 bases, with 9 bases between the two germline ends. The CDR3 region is CASSLALRAGNTIYF. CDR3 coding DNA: TGCGCCAGCAGCTTGGCCCTGAGGGCTGGAAACACCATATATTTT.

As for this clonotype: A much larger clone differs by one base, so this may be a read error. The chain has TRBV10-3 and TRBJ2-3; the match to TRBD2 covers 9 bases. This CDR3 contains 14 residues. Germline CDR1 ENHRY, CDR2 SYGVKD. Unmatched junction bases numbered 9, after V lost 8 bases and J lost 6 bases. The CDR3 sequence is CAIRSSGGADTQYF. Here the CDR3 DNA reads TGTGCCATCCGTAGTAGCGGGGGAGCGGATACGCAGTATTTT.

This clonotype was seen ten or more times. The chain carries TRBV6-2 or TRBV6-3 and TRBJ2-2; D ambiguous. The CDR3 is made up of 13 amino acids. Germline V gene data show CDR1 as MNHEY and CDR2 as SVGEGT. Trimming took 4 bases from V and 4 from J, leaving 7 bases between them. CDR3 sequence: CASSSMTTGELFF. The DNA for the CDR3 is TGTGCCAGCAGTTCCATGACCACCGGGGAGCTGTTTTTT.